Presented here are 14 T cell receptor beta chains from one specimen sequenced in a study of blood T cell repertoires in COVID-19. Only in-frame clones appear in the TCRdb table, and some are missing; sequencing was by immunoSEQ multiplex PCR. In the table there are about 280,000 clones, 70% to 90% of which are singletons. The sample comprised peripheral blood. Receptors originate from a man between 18 and 29 years old with active or convalescent COVID-19.

The chain uses TRBV9 and TRBJ2-3; 7 nucleotides line up with TRBD2. The CDR3 runs to 15 residues. CDR1 SGDLS and CDR2 YYNGEE come from the germline V gene. With V trimmed by 4 bases and J by 2 bases, 7 bases remained unmatched. The CDR3 nucleotides read TGTGCCAGCAGCTTCTCTAGCGGCTCCACAGATACGCAGTATTTT. It is translated as CASSFSSGSTDTQYF.

V is TRBV18 and J is TRBJ1-6; D uncertain. The CDR3 runs to 13 residues. From germline, CDR1 is KGHSH and CDR2 LQKENI. V gave up 5 bases and J gave up 7 bases, with 9 bases separating them. The CDR3 reads CASSAGWNSPLHF. The CDR3 nucleotides read TGTGCCAGCTCAGCCGGTTGGAATTCACCCCTCCACTTT.

This chain joins TRBV24-1 and TRBJ2-1; possible D gene TRBD1, 6 bases. The CDR3 sequence is 15 residues long. V gave up 9 bases and J gave up 7 bases, with 21 bases separating them. CDR1 KGHDR and CDR2 SFDVKD come from the germline V gene. The CDR3 region is CATGGQTLARNEQFF. CDR3 DNA: TGTGCCACCGGCGGACAGACACTTGCTCGTAATGAGCAGTTCTTC.

The chain recombines TRBV9 with TRBJ2-3; TRBD2 is a possible D gene (6 bases). CDR3 length equals 16 residues. CDR1 is SGDLS, CDR2 YYNGEE, per germline. The V end lost 4 bases, the J end lost 2 bases, and 17 bases lay between the germline ends. CDR3 residues: CASSPWTGGFTDTQYF. CDR3 DNA sequence: TGTGCCAGCAGCCCCTGGACCGGGGGATTCACAGATACGCAGTATTTT.

This chain uses TRBV28 with TRBJ1-5; D is uncertain. Per germline, CDR1 MDHEN and CDR2 SYDVKM. The CDR3 is 15 amino acids. V lost 7 bases and J lost 4, with 17 bases in between. CDR3 amino acids: CASMSGQLANQPQHF. Written as DNA, the CDR3 is TGTGCCAGCATGTCTGGGCAGTTGGCTAATCAGCCCCAGCATTTT.

The chain carries TRBV19 and TRBJ1-3; D gene uncertain. CDR3 length: 16 residues. Germline V gene sequence: CDR1 LNHDA, CDR2 SQIVND (reference sequence). V gave up 4 bases and J gave up 2 bases, with 15 bases separating them. Here the CDR3 DNA reads TGTGCCAGTAGTACCACCCCGGCAGGCCCTGGAAACACCATATATTTT. Protein product: CASSTTPAGPGNTIYF.

The chain combines TRBV9 with TRBJ1-1; 8 nucleotides line up with TRBD1. The germline V gene encodes CDR1 SGDLS and CDR2 YYNGEE. The J segment lost 0 bases and the V segment lost 0 bases, leaving 1 base of the junction unmatched. This CDR3 comprises 15 residues. CDR3 protein: CASSVGDRLNTEAFF. The DNA of the CDR3 is TGTGCCAGCAGCGTAGGGGACAGGTTGAACACTGAAGCTTTCTTT. Supplemented by reference TRBV9 and TRBJ1-1, the full variable domain reads DSGVTQTPKHLITATGQRVTLRCSPRSGDLSVYWYQQSLDQGLQFLIQYYNGEERAKGNILERFSAQQFPDLHSELNLSSLELGDSALYFCASSVGDRLNTEAFFGQGTRLTVV.

This chain joins TRBV18 and TRBJ2-3, with TRBD2 matching over 12 bases. CDR1 is KGHSH, CDR2 LQKENI, per germline. The V gene end was trimmed by 1 base and the J gene end by 5 bases; junction bases not matched to a gene: 4. The CDR3 runs 16 residues. The CDR3 spells CASSPRLAGGQDTQYF. CDR3 in DNA: TGTGCCAGCTCACCACGGCTAGCGGGGGGGCAAGATACGCAGTATTTT.

The chain uses TRBV2 and TRBJ1-1; D might be TRBD1 (6 bases). This CDR3 spans 14 amino acids. The V gene lost 6 bases and the J gene lost 4 bases, with 15 bases spanning the gap. CDR1 is SNHLY, CDR2 FYNNEI, per germline. This CDR3 is CASRANTGRTEAFF. As DNA, the CDR3 is TGTGCCAGCAGGGCAAATACAGGGCGCACTGAAGCTTTCTTT. Looking up the rest from reference TRBV2 and TRBJ1-1 gives the full variable domain: EPEVTQTPSHQVTQMGQEVILRCVPISNHLYFYWYRQILGQKVEFLVSFYNNEISEKSEIFDDQFSVERPDGSNFTLKIRSTKLEDSAMYFCASRANTGRTEAFFGQGTRLTVV.

The count of this clone is one. V usage is TRBV12-3 or TRBV12-4 and J usage is TRBJ1-2; no definite D call. V lost 1 base and J lost 8, with 2 bases in between. The CDR3 totals 10 residues. This chain's CDR3 is CASSLVGYTF. The DNA of the CDR3 is TGTGCCAGCAGTTTAGTAGGCTACACCTTC.

The gene calls are TRBV24-1 and TRBJ1-6; tentatively, D is TRBD1 (6 bases). This CDR3 is 13 amino acids long. V shed 12 bases and J shed 6 bases, with 14 bases lying between them. Germline V gene data show CDR1 as KGHDR and CDR2 as SFDVKD. The CDR3 protein is CACLEDSNSPLHF. The DNA of the CDR3 is TGTGCCTGCTTGGAGGACAGTAATTCACCCCTCCACTTT.

The genes are TRBV7-6 and TRBJ2-7; 12 nucleotides match TRBD2. This CDR3 is 14 amino acids long. From germline, CDR1 is SGHVS and CDR2 FNYEAQ. V shed 4 bases and J 7 bases; nucleotides not matched to a gene: 5. The CDR3 DNA follows: TGTGCCAGCAGCTCGGGACTAGCGGGCGGAGAGCAGTACTTC. This codes for CASSSGLAGGEQYF.

J is TRBJ1-3 and V is TRBV11-2; D ambiguous. V was pared by 5 bases and J by 2 bases, with 4 bases between. Germline CDR1 reads SGHAT; CDR2 reads FQNNGV. This CDR3 spans 12 amino acids. The CDR3 sequence is CASSQTGNTIYF. CDR3 DNA: TGTGCCAGCAGCCAGACTGGAAACACCATATATTTT. Looking up the rest from reference TRBV11-2 and TRBJ1-3 gives the full variable domain: EAGVAQSPRYKIIEKRQSVAFWCNPISGHATLYWYQQILGQGPKLLIQFQNNGVVDDSQLPKDRFSAERLKGVDSTLKIQPAKLEDSAVYLCASSQTGNTIYFGEGSWLTVV.

This sequence joins TRBV19 and TRBJ1-6; the D is unclear. Germline CDR1 and CDR2: LNHDA and SQIVND (reference sequence). The CDR3 spans 12 residues. Trimming stripped 3 bases from V and 10 bases from J, with 7 bases between. In DNA form, the CDR3 reads TGTGCCAGTAGTATCCAGATATCACCCCTCCACTTT. As protein: CASSIQISPLHF.